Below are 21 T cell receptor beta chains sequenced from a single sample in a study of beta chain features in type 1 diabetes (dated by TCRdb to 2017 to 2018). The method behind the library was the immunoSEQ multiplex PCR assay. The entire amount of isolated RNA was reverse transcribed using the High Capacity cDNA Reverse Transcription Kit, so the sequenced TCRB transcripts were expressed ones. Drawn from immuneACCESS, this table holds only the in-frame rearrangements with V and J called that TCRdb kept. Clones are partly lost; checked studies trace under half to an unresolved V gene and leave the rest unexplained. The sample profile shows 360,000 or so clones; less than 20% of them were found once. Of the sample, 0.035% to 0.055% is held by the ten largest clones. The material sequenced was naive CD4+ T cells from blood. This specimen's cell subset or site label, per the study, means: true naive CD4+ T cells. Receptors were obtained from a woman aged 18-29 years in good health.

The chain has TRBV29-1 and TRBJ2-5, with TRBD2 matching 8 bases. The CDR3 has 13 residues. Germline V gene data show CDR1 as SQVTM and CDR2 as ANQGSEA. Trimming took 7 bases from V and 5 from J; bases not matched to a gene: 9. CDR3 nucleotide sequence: TGCAGCGCCTGGGGACTAGTGGGTGAGACCCAGTACTTC. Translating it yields CSAWGLVGETQYF.

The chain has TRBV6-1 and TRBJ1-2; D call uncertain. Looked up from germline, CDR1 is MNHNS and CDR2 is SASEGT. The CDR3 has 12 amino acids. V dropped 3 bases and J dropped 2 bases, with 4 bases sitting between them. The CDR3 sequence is CASSDPNYGYTF. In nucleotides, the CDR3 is TGTGCCAGCAGTGACCCAAACTATGGCTACACCTTC.

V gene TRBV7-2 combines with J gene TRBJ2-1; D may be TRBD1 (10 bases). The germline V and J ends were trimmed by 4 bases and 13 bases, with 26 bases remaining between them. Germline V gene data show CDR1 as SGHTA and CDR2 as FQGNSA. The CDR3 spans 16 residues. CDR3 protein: CASSSSGTGAGLAQFF. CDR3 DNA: TGTGCCAGCAGCTCCTCCGGGACAGGGGCGGGACTAGCTCAGTTCTTC.

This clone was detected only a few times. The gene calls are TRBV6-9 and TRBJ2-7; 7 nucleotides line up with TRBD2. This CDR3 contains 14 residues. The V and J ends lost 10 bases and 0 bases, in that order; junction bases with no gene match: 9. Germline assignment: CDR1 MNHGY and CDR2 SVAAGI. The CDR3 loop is CATPSGLASYEQYF. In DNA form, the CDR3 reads TGTGCCACTCCTAGCGGCCTAGCCTCCTACGAGCAGTACTTC.

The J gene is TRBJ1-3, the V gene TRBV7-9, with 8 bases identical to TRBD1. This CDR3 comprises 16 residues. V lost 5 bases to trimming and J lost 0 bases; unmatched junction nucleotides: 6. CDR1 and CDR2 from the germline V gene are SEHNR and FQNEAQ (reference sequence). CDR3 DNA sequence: TGTGCCAGCAGCCCGAGACAGGGGAGCTCTGGAAACACCATATATTTT. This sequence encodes CASSPRQGSSGNTIYF.

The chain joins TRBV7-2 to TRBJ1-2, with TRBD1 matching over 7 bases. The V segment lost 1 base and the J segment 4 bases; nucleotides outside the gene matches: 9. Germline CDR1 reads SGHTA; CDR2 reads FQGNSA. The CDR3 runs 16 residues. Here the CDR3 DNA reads TGTGCCAGCAGCTTAGTGGCAGGGGGGTTTTCCTATGGCTACACCTTC. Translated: CASSLVAGGFSYGYTF. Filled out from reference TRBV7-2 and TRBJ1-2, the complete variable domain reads GAGVSQSPSNKVTEKGKDVELRCDPISGHTALYWYRQSLGQGLEFLIYFQGNSAPDKSGLPSDRFSAERTGGSVSTLTIQRTQQEDSAVYLCASSLVAGGFSYGYTFGSGTRLTVV.

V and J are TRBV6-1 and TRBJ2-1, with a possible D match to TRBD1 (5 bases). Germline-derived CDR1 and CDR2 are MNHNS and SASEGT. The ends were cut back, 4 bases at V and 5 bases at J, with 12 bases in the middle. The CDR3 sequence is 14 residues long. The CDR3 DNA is TGTGCCAGCAGTGTTAGACAGACTCACAATGAGCAGTTCTTC. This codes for CASSVRQTHNEQFF.

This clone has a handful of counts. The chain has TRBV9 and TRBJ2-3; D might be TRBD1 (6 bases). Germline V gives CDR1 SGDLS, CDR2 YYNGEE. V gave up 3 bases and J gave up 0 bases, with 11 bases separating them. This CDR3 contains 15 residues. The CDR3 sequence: CASSAHRVSTDTQYF. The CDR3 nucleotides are TGTGCCAGCAGCGCCCACAGGGTCAGCACAGATACGCAGTATTTT.

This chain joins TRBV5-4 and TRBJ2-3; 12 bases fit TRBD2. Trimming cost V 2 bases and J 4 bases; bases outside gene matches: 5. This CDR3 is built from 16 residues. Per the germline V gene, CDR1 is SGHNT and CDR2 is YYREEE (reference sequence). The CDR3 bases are TGTGCCAGCAGCTTCCGGACTAGCGGGAACGCAGATACGCAGTATTTT. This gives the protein CASSFRTSGNADTQYF.

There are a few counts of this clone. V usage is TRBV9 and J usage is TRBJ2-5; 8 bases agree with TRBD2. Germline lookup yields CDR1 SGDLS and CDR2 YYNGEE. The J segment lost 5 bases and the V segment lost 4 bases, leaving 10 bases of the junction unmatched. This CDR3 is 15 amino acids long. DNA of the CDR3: TGTGCCAGCAGCCCCCCGGGACTAGGCCTGGAGACCCAGTACTTC. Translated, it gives CASSPPGLGLETQYF.

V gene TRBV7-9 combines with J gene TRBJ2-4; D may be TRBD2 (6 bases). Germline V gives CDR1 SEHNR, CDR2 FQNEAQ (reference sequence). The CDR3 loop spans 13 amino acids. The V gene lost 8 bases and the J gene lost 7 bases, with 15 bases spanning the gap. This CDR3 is CASGHGGVNIQYF. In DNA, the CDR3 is TGTGCCAGCGGCCATGGAGGGGTGAACATTCAGTACTTC. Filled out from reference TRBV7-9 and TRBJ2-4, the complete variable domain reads DTGVSQNPRHKITKRGQNVTFRCDPISEHNRLYWYRQTLGQGPEFLTYFQNEAQLEKSRLLSDRFSAERPKGSFSTLEIQRTEQGDSAMYLCASGHGGVNIQYFGAGTRLSVL.

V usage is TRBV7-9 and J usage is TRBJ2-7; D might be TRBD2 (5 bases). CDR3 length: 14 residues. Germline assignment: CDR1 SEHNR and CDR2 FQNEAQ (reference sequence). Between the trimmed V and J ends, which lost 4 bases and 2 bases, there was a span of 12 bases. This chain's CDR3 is CASSSGLSTYEQYF. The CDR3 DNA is TGTGCCAGCAGCTCCGGACTGTCAACCTACGAGCAGTACTTC.

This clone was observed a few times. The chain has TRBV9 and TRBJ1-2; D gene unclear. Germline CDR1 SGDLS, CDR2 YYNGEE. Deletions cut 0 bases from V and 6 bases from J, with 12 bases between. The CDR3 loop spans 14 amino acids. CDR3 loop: CASSVAPGDNGYTF. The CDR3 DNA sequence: TGTGCCAGCAGCGTAGCCCCGGGTGATAATGGCTACACCTTC.

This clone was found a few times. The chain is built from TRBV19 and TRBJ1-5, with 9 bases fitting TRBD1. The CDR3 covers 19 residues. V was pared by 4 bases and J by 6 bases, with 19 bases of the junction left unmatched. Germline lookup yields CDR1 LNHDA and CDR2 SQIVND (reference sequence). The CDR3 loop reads CASSKGSQGARSRGQPQHF. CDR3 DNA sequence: TGTGCCAGTAGTAAAGGGTCACAGGGGGCGAGAAGCCGGGGTCAGCCCCAGCATTTT.

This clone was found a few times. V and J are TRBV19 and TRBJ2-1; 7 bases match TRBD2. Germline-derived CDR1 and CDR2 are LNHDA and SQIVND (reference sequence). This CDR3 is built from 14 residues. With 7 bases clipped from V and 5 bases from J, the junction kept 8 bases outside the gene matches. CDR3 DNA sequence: TGTGCCAGTAATCCGACTAGCTTCCACAATGAGCAGTTCTTC. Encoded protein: CASNPTSFHNEQFF.

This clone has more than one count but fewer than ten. CDR3 region: CASSVLGSRTDTQYF. CDR3 DNA: TGTGCCAGCAGCGTCCTGGGTTCCAGGACAGATACGCAGTATTTT. The J gene is TRBJ2-3, the V gene TRBV9; D not resolved. This CDR3 has 15 amino acids. The ends were cut back, 2 bases at V and 3 bases at J, with 13 bases in the middle. Germline lookup yields CDR1 SGDLS and CDR2 YYNGEE.

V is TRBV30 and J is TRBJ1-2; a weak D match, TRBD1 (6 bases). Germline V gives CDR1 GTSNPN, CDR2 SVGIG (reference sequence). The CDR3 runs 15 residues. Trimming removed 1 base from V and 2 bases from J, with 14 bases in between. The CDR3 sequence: CAWSDPPQGNYGYTF. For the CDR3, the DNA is TGTGCCTGGAGTGACCCACCCCAGGGGAACTATGGCTACACCTTC.

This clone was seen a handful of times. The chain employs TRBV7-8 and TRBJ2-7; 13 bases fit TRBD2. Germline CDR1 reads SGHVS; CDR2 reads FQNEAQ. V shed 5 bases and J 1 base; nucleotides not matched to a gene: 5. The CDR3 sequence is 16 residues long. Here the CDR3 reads CASSPGTSGASYEQYF. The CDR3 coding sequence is TGTGCCAGCAGCCCAGGGACTAGCGGGGCTTCCTACGAGCAGTACTTC.

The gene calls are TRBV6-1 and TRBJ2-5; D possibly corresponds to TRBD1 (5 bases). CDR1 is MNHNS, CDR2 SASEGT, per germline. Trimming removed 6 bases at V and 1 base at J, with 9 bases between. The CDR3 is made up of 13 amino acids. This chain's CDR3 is CASRRQSQETQYF. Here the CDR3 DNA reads TGTGCCAGCAGAAGACAGAGCCAAGAGACCCAGTACTTC.

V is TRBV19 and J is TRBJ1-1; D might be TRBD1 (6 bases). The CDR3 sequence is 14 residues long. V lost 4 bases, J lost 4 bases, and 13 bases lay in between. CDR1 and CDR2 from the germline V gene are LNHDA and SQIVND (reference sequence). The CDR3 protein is CASSTTGSGTEAFF. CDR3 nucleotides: TGTGCCAGTAGTACGACAGGTTCCGGCACTGAAGCTTTCTTT. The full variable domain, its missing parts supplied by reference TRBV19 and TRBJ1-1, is DGGITQSPKYLFRKEGQNVTLSCEQNLNHDAMYWYRQDPGQGLRLIYYSQIVNDFQKGDIAEGYSVSREKKESFPLTVTSAQKNPTAFYLCASSTTGSGTEAFFGQGTRLTVV.

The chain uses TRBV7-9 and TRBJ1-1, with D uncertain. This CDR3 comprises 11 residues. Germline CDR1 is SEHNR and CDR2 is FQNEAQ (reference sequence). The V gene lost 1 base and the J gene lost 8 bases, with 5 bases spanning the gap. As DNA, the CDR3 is TGTGCCAGCAGCTTAGTGGCCGAAGCTTTCTTT. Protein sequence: CASSLVAEAFF.